This passage covers 2 T cell receptor beta chains from one sample sequenced in a study of beta chain features in type 1 diabetes. The isolated RNA, all of it, was reverse transcribed, so expressed TCRB transcripts were what got sequenced. Clones were read by immunoSEQ multiplex PCR, and TCRdb kept only the in-frame ones, dropping some. The table records 310,000 or so clones, roughly 9.6% of them present only once. Sequencing was carried out using naive CD4+ T cells from blood. The receptors stem from a woman aged 25 to 39 in good health.

In this sample, this clone turned up a few times. The rearrangement joins TRBV7-9 to TRBJ2-5, with TRBD2 identical over 11 bases. The ends lost 4 bases at V and 2 bases at J; junction bases unmatched: 3. Germline-derived CDR1 and CDR2 are SEHNR and FQNEAQ (reference sequence). The CDR3 runs 15 residues. CDR3 amino acids: CASSSRLAGQETQYF. The CDR3 region has the DNA TGTGCCAGCAGCTCGCGACTAGCGGGACAAGAGACCCAGTACTTC.

The rearrangement uses TRBV9 and TRBJ2-3; 8 nucleotides match TRBD2. Trimming at V came to 4 bases and at J to 2 bases, leaving 6 bases not matched to a gene. There are 15 residues in the CDR3. Germline CDR1 SGDLS, CDR2 YYNGEE. CDR3 in amino acids: CASSPRTSHTDTQYF. The CDR3 nucleotides read TGTGCCAGCAGCCCCCGGACTAGCCACACAGATACGCAGTATTTT.